This TCR beta chain stems from a study of CD8 T cells in ankylosing spondylitis. Germline CDR1 reads SGHRS; CDR2 reads YFSETQ. Trimming took 4 bases from V and 1 from J, leaving 14 bases between them. The length of the CDR3 is 15 residues. Preparation of TCR beta libraries was done by quantitative 5'-RACE with molecular barcodes. TCRdb fed the 5' RACE reads into MiXCR, producing one record per CDR3 protein. This sample has under 300,000 distinct CDR3 sequences; around 7.8% occur once, and the top ten carry almost 7%. This clonotype showed up many times. Its antigen is unidentified. Study outcomes and limitations: In ankylosing spondylitis blood, a motif of seven to nine highly homologous TCR beta variants appeared characteristic. The study looked at matched synovial fluid samples from ankylosing spondylitis patients. Disease-linked clones were reported to be significantly enriched there. Disease-linked clones were CD8+ and relatively rare in peripheral blood.

Sample: blood, either unsorted or a sorted T cell fraction (not recorded which). The chain links TRBV5-1 to TRBJ1-1; possibly TRBD1 for D (6 bases). This sequence was found in a male donor with ankylosing spondylitis or in good health (not recorded which). This CDR3 reads CASSPRGGENTEAFF. CDR3 bases: TGCGCCAGCAGCCCTAGGGGGGGGGAGAACACTGAAGCTTTCTTT. Using reference TRBV5-1 and TRBJ1-1 for the parts outside the CDR3, the full variable domain is KAGVTQTPRYLIKTRGQQVTLSCSPISGHRSVSWYQQTPGQGLQFLFEYFSETQRNKGNFPGRFSGRQFSNSRSEMNVSTLELGDSALYLCASSPRGGENTEAFFGQGTRLTVV.